These 9 T cell receptor beta chains share one sample of origin, sequenced in a study of chemoradiotherapy in HPV16-positive cancers. The table came from immunoSEQ multiplex PCR; TCRdb's copy has only in-frame clones and leaves some out. This table has roughly 13,000 clones, approximately 71% appearing once. This sample was gathered from a patient who underwent chemoradiotherapy. The source of these receptors is a human donor with HPV-associated anogenital cancer.

The chain links TRBV11-2 to TRBJ2-5; D unclear. This CDR3 has 15 residues. The V end was cut by 6 bases, the J end by 4 bases, with 18 bases between. CDR1 and CDR2 (germline): SGHAT, FQNNGV. The CDR3 coding sequence is TGTGCCAGCAGAGCCCATGGGCCCATGGGAGAGACCCAGTACTTC. Its protein is CASRAHGPMGETQYF. The whole variable domain, filled in from reference TRBV11-2 and TRBJ2-5, reads EAGVAQSPRYKIIEKRQSVAFWCNPISGHATLYWYQQILGQGPKLLIQFQNNGVVDDSQLPKDRFSAERLKGVDSTLKIQPAKLEDSAVYLCASRAHGPMGETQYFGPGTRLLVL.

Here the CDR3 reads CASSRTTGFDGYTF. The CDR3, as DNA: TGTGCCAGCAGTAGAACTACAGGGTTCGATGGCTACACCTTC. The J gene is TRBJ1-2, the V gene TRBV27; tentative D call: TRBD1 (6 bases). Per the germline V gene, CDR1 is MNHEY and CDR2 is SMNVEV (reference sequence). The CDR3 sequence is 14 residues long. The ends were cut back, 5 bases at V and 6 bases at J, with 16 bases in the middle.

This sequence joins TRBV7-9 and TRBJ2-3, with TRBD2 matching over 9 bases. This CDR3 is 15 amino acids long. Per the germline V gene, CDR1 is SEHNR and CDR2 is FQNEAQ (reference sequence). Trimming at V came to 1 base and at J to 6 bases, leaving 5 bases not matched to a gene. The CDR3 DNA is TGTGCCAGCAGCTTAGGCGGCGGGGGGGCGGATACGCAGTATTTT. This sequence encodes CASSLGGGGADTQYF. Variable domain in full (rest from reference TRBV7-9 and TRBJ2-3): DTGVSQNPRHKITKRGQNVTFRCDPISEHNRLYWYRQTLGQGPEFLTYFQNEAQLEKSRLLSDRFSAERPKGSFSTLEIQRTEQGDSAMYLCASSLGGGGADTQYFGPGTRLTVL.

The V gene is TRBV7-2, the J gene TRBJ1-5, with 7 bases aligning to TRBD1. With V trimmed by 6 bases and J by 7 bases, 6 bases remained unmatched. Germline values: CDR1 SGHTA, CDR2 FQGNSA. This CDR3 region has 13 residues. The CDR3 is CASRLNRGQPQHF. DNA of the CDR3: TGTGCCAGCAGGTTAAACAGGGGACAGCCCCAGCATTTT.

This clone was seen a handful of times. This chain connects TRBV4-1 to TRBJ1-5; no clear D gene. Germline lookup yields CDR1 MGHRA and CDR2 YSYEKL. The CDR3 totals 15 residues. Between the trimmed V and J ends, which lost 0 bases and 7 bases, there was a span of 13 bases. CDR3 region: CASSQENPTGQPQHF. In nucleotides, the CDR3 is TGCGCCAGCAGCCAAGAAAACCCGACGGGGCAGCCCCAGCATTTT.

This clone was seen a handful of times. A read error may account for a junction end that differs from germline. The chain joins TRBV19 to TRBJ1-4; the match to TRBD1 covers 9 bases. The CDR3 contains 14 residues. Germline V CDR1 and CDR2: LNHDA, SQIVND (reference sequence). The CDR3 spells CATKQGATSEKLFF. CDR3 sequence (DNA): TGTGCCACTAAACAGGGGGCGACTAGTGAAAAACTGTTTTTT.

A few counts support this clone. For the CDR3, the DNA is TGTGCCAGCAGTTACGGAGGGACGCGTGTTGAAAAACTGTTTTTT. It yields the protein CASSYGGTRVEKLFF. The chain carries TRBV6-5 and TRBJ1-4; D perhaps matches TRBD1 (5 bases). Deletions cut 2 bases from V and 7 bases from J, with 14 bases between. The CDR3 consists of 15 residues. CDR1 MNHEY and CDR2 SVGAGI come from the germline V gene.

CDR3 nucleotides: TGTGCCAGCAGTCTAGCGGGCTACGAGCAGTACTTC. Translated: CASSLAGYEQYF. The chain uses TRBV6-1 and TRBJ2-7; 8 positions agree with TRBD2. This CDR3 has 12 residues. Germline CDR1 and CDR2: MNHNS and SASEGT. V was clipped by 5 bases and J by 3 bases; unmatched bases: 0.

The gene calls are TRBV6-4 and TRBJ2-6; no firm D call. Trimming shortened V by 2 bases and J by 2 bases, and 10 bases separated the two germline ends. Germline lookup yields CDR1 MRHNA and CDR2 SNTAGT. The CDR3 covers 16 residues. DNA of the CDR3: TGTGCCAGCAGTGACACCGGCGGCGCTGGGGCCAACGTCCTGACTTTC. Its translation: CASSDTGGAGANVLTF.